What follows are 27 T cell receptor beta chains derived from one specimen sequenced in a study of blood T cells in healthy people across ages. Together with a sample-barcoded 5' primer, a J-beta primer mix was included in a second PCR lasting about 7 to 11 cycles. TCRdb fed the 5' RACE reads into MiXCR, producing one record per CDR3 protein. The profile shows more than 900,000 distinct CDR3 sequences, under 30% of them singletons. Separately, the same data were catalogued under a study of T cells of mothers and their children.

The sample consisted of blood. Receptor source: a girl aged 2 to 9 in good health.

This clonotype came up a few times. The CDR3, as DNA: TGTGCCAGCAGTCCTAACCTCCCCTACACTGAAGCTTTCTTT. This encodes CASSPNLPYTEAFF. This chain uses TRBV12-3 or TRBV12-4 with TRBJ1-1; D gene unclear. The CDR3 spans 14 residues. The V and J ends lost 5 bases and 3 bases respectively, with 13 bases between them.

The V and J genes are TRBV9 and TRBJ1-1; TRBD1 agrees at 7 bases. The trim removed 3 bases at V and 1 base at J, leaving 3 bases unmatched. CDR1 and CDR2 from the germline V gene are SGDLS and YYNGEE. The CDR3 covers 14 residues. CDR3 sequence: CASSGDRENTEAFF. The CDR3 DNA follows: TGTGCCAGCAGCGGAGACAGGGAGAACACTGAAGCTTTCTTT.

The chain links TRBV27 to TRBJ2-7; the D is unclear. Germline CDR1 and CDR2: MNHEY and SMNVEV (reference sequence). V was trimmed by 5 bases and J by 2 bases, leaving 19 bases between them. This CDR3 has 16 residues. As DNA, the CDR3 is TGTGCCAGCAGTCCCATTTATGGGGTCGTGCCCTACGAGCAGTACTTC. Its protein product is CASSPIYGVVPYEQYF.

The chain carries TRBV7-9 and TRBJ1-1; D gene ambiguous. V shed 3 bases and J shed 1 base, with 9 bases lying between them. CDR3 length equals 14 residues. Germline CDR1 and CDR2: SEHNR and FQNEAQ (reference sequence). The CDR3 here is CASSFPGRNTEAFF. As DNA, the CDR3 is TGTGCCAGCAGCTTCCCCGGACGGAACACTGAAGCTTTCTTT.

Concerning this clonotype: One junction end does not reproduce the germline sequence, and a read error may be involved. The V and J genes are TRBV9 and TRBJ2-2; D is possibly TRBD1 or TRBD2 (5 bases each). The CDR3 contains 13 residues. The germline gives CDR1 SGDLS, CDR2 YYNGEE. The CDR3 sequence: CASSVWGTGELLF. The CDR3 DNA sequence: TGTGCCAGCAGCGTATGGGGGACCGGGGAGCTGCTTTTT.

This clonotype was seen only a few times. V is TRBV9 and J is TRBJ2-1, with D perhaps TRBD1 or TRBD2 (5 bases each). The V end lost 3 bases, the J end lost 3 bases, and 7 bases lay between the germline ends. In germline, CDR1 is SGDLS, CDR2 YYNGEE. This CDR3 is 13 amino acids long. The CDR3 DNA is TGTGCCAGCAGCGGGGGGATCTACAATGAGCAGTTCTTC. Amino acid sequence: CASSGGIYNEQFF.

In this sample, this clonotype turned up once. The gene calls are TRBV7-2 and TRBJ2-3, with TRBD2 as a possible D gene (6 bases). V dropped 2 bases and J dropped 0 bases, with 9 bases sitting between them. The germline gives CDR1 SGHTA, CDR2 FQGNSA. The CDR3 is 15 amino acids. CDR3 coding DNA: TGTGCCAGCAGCTTACGGGCGGGAAGCACAGATACGCAGTATTTT. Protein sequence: CASSLRAGSTDTQYF.

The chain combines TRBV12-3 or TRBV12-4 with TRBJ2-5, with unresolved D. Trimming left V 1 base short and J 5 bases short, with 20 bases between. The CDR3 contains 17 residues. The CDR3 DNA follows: TGTGCCAGCAGTTTAGATTCGGCCCCGATAAAGGACGAGACCCAGTACTTC. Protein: CASSLDSAPIKDETQYF.

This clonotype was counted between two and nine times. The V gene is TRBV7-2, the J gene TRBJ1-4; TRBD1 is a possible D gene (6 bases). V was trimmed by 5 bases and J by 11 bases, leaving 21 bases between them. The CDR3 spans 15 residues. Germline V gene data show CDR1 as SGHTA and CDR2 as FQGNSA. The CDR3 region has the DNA TGTGCCAGCAGCCTCCTGTTACCGGGGGGCTTGAAACTGTTTTTT. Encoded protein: CASSLLLPGGLKLFF.

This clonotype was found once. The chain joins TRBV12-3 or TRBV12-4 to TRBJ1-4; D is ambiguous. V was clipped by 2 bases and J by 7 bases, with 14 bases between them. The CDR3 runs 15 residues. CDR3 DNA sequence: TGTGCCAGCAGTTTAAGCGGACCGACGGGTGAAAAACTGTTTTTT. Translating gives CASSLSGPTGEKLFF.

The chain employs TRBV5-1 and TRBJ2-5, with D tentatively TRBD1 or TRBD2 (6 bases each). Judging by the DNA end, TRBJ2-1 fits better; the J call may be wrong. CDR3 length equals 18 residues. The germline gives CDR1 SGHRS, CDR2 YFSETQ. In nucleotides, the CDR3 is TGCGCCAGCAGCTTGGAACCTCGAGGGGGACTCGTCCCTGATGAGCAGTTCTTC. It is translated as CASSLEPRGGLVPDEQFF.

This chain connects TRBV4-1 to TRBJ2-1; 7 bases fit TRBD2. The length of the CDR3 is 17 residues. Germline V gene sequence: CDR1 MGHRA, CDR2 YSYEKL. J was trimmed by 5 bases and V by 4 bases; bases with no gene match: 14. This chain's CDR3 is CASSPRLAANIDNEQFF. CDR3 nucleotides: TGCGCCAGCAGCCCCCGCCTAGCGGCAAACATAGACAATGAGCAGTTCTTC.

The CDR3 loop reads CASKTGMGDYGYTF. As DNA, the CDR3 is TGTGCCAGCAAGACAGGGATGGGGGACTATGGCTACACCTTC. This chain uses TRBV27 with TRBJ1-2, with TRBD1 identical over 7 bases. This CDR3 has 14 amino acids. Germline V lookup: CDR1 MNHEY, CDR2 SMNVEV (reference sequence). V trimming: 7 bases; J trimming: 3 bases; junction bases outside the gene matches: 8.

The CDR3, as DNA: TGTGCCAGCAGCAAAGAGGGGACAGGGATCACAGATACGCAGTATTTT. Translation gives CASSKEGTGITDTQYF. This sequence joins TRBV21-1 and TRBJ2-3; TRBD1 was called by the table and not checked on the DNA. TRBV21-1 is recorded as a pseudogene. This CDR3 contains 16 residues.

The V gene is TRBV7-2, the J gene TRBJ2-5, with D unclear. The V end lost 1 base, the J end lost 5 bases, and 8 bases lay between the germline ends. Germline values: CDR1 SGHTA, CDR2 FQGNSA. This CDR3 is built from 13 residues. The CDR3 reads CASSLVLLETQYF. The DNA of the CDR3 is TGTGCCAGCAGCTTAGTACTCCTGGAGACCCAGTACTTC.

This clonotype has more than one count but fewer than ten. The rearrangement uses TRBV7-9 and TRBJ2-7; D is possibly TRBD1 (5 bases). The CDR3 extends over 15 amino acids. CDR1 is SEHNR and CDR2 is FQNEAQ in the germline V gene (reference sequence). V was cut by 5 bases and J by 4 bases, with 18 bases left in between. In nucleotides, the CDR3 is TGTGCCAGCAGCCCAGGGCGCAGGGCCAGGTACGAGCAGTACTTC. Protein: CASSPGRRARYEQYF.

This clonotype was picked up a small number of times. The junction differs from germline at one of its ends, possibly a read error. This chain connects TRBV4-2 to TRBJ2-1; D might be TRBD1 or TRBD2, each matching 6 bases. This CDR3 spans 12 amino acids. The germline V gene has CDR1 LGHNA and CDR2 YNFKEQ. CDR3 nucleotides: TGTGCCAGCAGCCAAGAGGGGGGCGTTGAGTACTTC. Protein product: CASSQEGGVEYF.

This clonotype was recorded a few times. As DNA, the CDR3 is TGTGCCAGCAGTGTTCCGGGGTCGGAGACCCAGTACTTC. This encodes CASSVPGSETQYF. This chain links TRBV25-1 with TRBJ2-5; tentatively, D is TRBD2 (5 bases). V was trimmed by 4 bases and J by 5 bases, leaving 11 bases between them. The V gene's germline CDR1 is MGHDK and CDR2 SYGVNS. The CDR3 sequence is 13 residues long. The whole variable domain, filled in from reference TRBV25-1 and TRBJ2-5, reads EADIYQTPRYLVIGTGKKITLECSQTMGHDKMYWYQQDPGMELHLIHYSYGVNSTEKGDLSSESTVSRIRTEHFPLTLESARPSHTSQYLCASSVPGSETQYFGPGTRLLVL.

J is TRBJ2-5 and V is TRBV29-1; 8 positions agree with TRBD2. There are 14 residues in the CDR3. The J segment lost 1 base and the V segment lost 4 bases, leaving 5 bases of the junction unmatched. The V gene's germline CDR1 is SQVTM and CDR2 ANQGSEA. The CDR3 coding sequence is TGCAGCGTTGTCACCAGCGGGGGCCAAGAGACCCAGTACTTC. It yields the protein CSVVTSGGQETQYF. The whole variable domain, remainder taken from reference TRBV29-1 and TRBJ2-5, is SAVISQKPSRDICQRGTSLTIQCQVDSQVTMMFWYRQQPGQSLTLIATANQGSEATYESGFVIDKFPISRPNLTFSTLTVSNMSPEDSSIYLCSVVTSGGQETQYFGPGTRLLVL.

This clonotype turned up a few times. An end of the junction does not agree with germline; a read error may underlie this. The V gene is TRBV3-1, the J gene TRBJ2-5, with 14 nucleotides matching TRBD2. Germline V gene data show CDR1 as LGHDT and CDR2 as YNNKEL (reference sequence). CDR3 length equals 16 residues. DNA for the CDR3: TGTGCCAGCAGCCTTCCCGGGACTAGCGGGAGTGAGACCCAGCACTTC. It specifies CASSLPGTSGSETQHF.

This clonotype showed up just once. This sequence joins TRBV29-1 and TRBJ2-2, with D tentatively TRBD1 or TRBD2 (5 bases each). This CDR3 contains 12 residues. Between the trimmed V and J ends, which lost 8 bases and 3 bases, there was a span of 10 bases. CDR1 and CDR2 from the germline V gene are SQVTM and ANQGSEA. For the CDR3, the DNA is TGCAGCCTCAGGGACGACACCGGGGAGCTGTTTTTT. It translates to CSLRDDTGELFF.

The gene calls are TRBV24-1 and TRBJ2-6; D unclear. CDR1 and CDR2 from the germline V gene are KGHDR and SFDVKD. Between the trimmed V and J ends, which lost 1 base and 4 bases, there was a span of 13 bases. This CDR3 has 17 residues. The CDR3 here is CATSDFPNAAGANVLTF. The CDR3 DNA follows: TGTGCCACCAGTGATTTTCCCAACGCGGCGGGGGCCAACGTCCTGACTTTC.

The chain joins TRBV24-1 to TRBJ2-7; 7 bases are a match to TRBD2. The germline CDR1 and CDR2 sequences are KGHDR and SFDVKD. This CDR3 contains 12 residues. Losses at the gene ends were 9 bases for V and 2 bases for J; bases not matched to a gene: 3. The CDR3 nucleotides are TGTGCCACCGCGGGAGACCCCTACGAGCAGTACTTC. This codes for CATAGDPYEQYF.

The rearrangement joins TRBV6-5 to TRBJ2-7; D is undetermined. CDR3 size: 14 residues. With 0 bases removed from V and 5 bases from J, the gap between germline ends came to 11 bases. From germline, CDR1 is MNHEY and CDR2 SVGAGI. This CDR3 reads CASSYSFRFDEQYF. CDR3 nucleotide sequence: TGTGCCAGCAGTTACTCGTTCAGGTTCGACGAGCAGTACTTC.

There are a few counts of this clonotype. The CDR3 nucleotides are TGTGCCAGCAGTGGGGACTCTCGCCTCTACGAGCAGTACTTC. Translation: CASSGDSRLYEQYF. The chain uses TRBV12-3 or TRBV12-4 and TRBJ2-7, with D possibly TRBD2 on 6 matching bases. V gave up 5 bases and J gave up 3 bases, with 14 bases separating them. The CDR3 extends over 14 amino acids.

The CDR3 DNA is TGTGCCAGCGGCTCACAGGGGAATGGCTACACCTTC. It translates to CASGSQGNGYTF. This chain links TRBV12-3 or TRBV12-4 with TRBJ1-2; 7 nucleotides line up with TRBD1. CDR3 length: 12 residues. V shed 8 bases and J 6 bases; nucleotides not matched to a gene: 6.

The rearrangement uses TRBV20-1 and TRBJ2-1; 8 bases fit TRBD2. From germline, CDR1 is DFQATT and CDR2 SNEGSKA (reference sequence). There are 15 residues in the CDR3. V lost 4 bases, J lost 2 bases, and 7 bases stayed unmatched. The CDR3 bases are TGCAGTGCTACAGACGGGAGGGCCGCCTACAATGAGCAGTTCTTC. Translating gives CSATDGRAAYNEQFF.